This TCR beta chain was observed in a study of spatial heterogeneity in lung cancer. Background on the study: There were consistently more beta-chain sequences detected than alpha-chain sequences. Strong correlation was found between tumor-region TCR transcript counts and a T cell module score from matched bulk RNA-seq.

Study conclusions and caveats: Mutation tallies in tumors tracked expanded intratumoral alpha and beta TCR counts.

TCRdb redid the calling of the 5' RACE reads with MiXCR, one entry per CDR3 protein. In the table there are almost 7,500 distinct CDR3 sequences, 11% to 15% of which are singletons. This clonotype came up many times. What it binds is not known. This beta chain is an off-target read within a library intended for alpha chains, so its frequency means little. Trimming left V 0 bases short and J 0 bases short, with 12 bases between. This CDR3 spans 16 amino acids. Germline CDR1 and CDR2: DFQATT and SNEGSKA (reference sequence). The time point was: sample taken at primary tumor resection. The starting material was lung tumor tissue, obtained at surgery. The chain combines TRBV20-1 with TRBJ1-5; perhaps TRBD1 as D (5 bases). The sequence came from a female donor with early-stage non-small cell lung cancer. CDR3 DNA: TGCAGTGCTAGAGATCCTCAGGGAGATAGCAATCAGCCCCAGCATTTT. It codes for CSARDPQGDSNQPQHF.